This section outlines one TCR beta chain sequence together with its context. The record originates from a study of response to subunit inactivated influenza vaccine. TCRdb processed the RT-PCR reads anew with MiXCR; each CDR3 protein has one entry. Among approximately 490,000 distinct CDR3 sequences listed, approximately 7.8% were seen once. Germline V CDR1 and CDR2: DFQATT, SNEGSKA (reference sequence). CDR3 size: 14 residues. V was trimmed by 3 bases and J by 3 bases, leaving 12 bases between them. The sequence derives from a man between 50 and 75 years old who received an inactivated influenza vaccine. The chain links TRBV20-1 to TRBJ2-1; perhaps TRBD2 as D (6 bases). Sequences were derived from PBMCs from blood, sampled less than 30 months after vaccination. CDR3 residues: CSARSGGGYNEQFF. The CDR3 DNA reads as TGCAGTGCTAGGTCCGGGGGTGGCTACAATGAGCAGTTCTTC.